This entry concerns a single T cell receptor beta chain. Its antigen is currently unknown. Germline V gene data show CDR1 as LGHDT and CDR2 as YNNKEL (reference sequence). This CDR3 comprises 18 residues. J gave up 6 bases and V 0 bases, and 12 bases lay outside the gene matches. The protocol was immunoSEQ multiplex PCR, while the TCRdb copy is restricted to in-frame clones and leaves out a portion. This table holds under 20,000 clones, roughly 80% found once. This sample is part of a study of EBV T-cell therapy then PD-1 blockade in nasopharyngeal carcinoma. Treatment described: AdE1-LMPpoly-expanded autologous EBV-specific T-cell therapy followed by anti-PD-1 nivolumab.

The source of this sequence is a man in his forties with nasopharyngeal carcinoma. The chain joins TRBV3-1 (or the pseudogene TRBV3-2) to TRBJ2-2; 8 bases match TRBD1. The sample was CD8+ T cells from blood, taken at approximately day 30 from a patient whose treatment included autologous EBV-specific T cells and nivolumab. CDR3 region: CASSQEILRTGTSGELFF. CDR3 bases: TGTGCCAGCAGCCAAGAAATTTTGAGGACAGGGACCTCCGGGGAGCTGTTTTTT.